The next 8 T cell receptor beta chains were all read from a single sample in a study of T cells after yellow fever vaccination. TCRdb called the 5' RACE reads again in MiXCR, with one record for every CDR3 protein. The data show fewer than 350,000 distinct CDR3 sequences, around 4% seen once. Source: PBMCs, taken on the day of the yellow fever booster vaccination. These TCRs come from a man aged 18-30 years who received the YFV17D yellow fever vaccine.

This clonotype was detected a few times. The chain joins TRBV7-9 to TRBJ2-5, with TRBD1 identical over 11 bases. Unmatched junction bases numbered 4, after V lost 5 bases and J lost 2 bases. The CDR3 runs 15 residues. Germline CDR1 reads SEHNR; CDR2 reads FQNEAQ (reference sequence). The CDR3 DNA sequence: TGTGCCAGCAGCCCCTGGGACAGGGGGCAAGAGACCCAGTACTTC. Encoded protein: CASSPWDRGQETQYF.

This clonotype was detected a few times. This chain uses TRBV4-1 with TRBJ2-1; tentatively, D is TRBD1 (5 bases). The CDR3 sequence is 14 residues long. Germline V CDR1 and CDR2: MGHRA, YSYEKL. Trimming cost V 0 bases and J 9 bases, with 12 bases left between them. The CDR3 protein is CASSQDRVKIEQFF. Here the CDR3 DNA reads TGCGCCAGCAGCCAAGACAGGGTCAAGATTGAGCAGTTCTTC.

The V call is TRBV18, the J call TRBJ1-1; a weak D match, TRBD1 (6 bases). In germline, CDR1 is KGHSH, CDR2 LQKENI. The CDR3 totals 13 residues. Deletions cut 3 bases from V and 7 bases from J, with 12 bases between. The chain's CDR3 is CASSPRQDFEAFF. The CDR3 coding sequence is TGTGCCAGCTCACCCCGACAGGATTTTGAAGCTTTCTTT.

This chain connects TRBV3-1 to TRBJ2-1; TRBD1 or TRBD2 may be the D gene (6 bases each). The CDR3 is 12 amino acids. Looked up from germline, CDR1 is LGHDT and CDR2 is YNNKEL (reference sequence). V was shortened by 1 base and J by 15 bases, with 13 bases between the two germline ends. Written as DNA, the CDR3 is TGTGCCAGCAGCCAAGTTTCGGGGGCATCGTTCTTC. This gives the protein CASSQVSGASFF.

The table lists this clonotype with many counts. The chain couples TRBV7-6 to TRBJ1-5; no firm D call. CDR3 length equals 14 residues. Germline V gene lookup returns CDR1 SGHVS and CDR2 FNYEAQ. V was clipped by 1 base and J by 4 bases, with 8 bases between them. CDR3 bases: TGTGCCAGCAGCTTAGGCGCCCTAAATCAGCCCCAGCATTTT. Protein product: CASSLGALNQPQHF. Full variable domain (outside the CDR3, taken from reference TRBV7-6 and TRBJ1-5): GAGVSQSPRYKVTKRGQDVALRCDPISGHVSLYWYRQALGQGPEFLTYFNYEAQQDKSGLPNDRFSAERPEGSISTLTIQRTEQRDSAMYRCASSLGALNQPQHFGDGTRLSIL.

In the case of this clonotype: This sequence may be a read error, since a much larger clone differs from it by one base. This chain joins TRBV7-9 and TRBJ1-3, with TRBD1 identical over 8 bases. The CDR3 is 15 amino acids. CDR1 and CDR2 (germline): SEHNR, FQNEAQ (reference sequence). With 6 bases clipped from V and 3 bases from J, the junction kept 7 bases outside the gene matches. The CDR3 nucleotides read TGTGCCAGCAGACCCTGGACAGGGTATGGAAACACCATATATTTT. This translates into CASRPWTGYGNTIYF.

This clonotype was seen only a few times. The chain carries TRBV18 and TRBJ1-5; a possible D gene is TRBD1 (5 bases). Germline V lookup: CDR1 KGHSH, CDR2 LQKENI. The CDR3 extends over 16 amino acids. V lost 2 bases and J lost 3, with 14 bases in between. This CDR3 reads CASSPIQAKANQPQHF. The DNA for the CDR3 is TGTGCCAGCTCACCAATACAGGCAAAGGCCAATCAGCCCCAGCATTTT.

This clonotype was seen at least ten times. The gene calls are TRBV5-1 and TRBJ2-1; a weak D match, TRBD1 (6 bases). V was cut by 1 base and J by 9 bases, with 14 bases left in between. The CDR3 is made up of 14 amino acids. The germline V gene has CDR1 SGHRS and CDR2 YFSETQ. The CDR3 DNA follows: TGCGCCAGCAGCTTGTGGGGGCCTGTTCGTGAGCAGTTCTTC. This translates into CASSLWGPVREQFF.